The rows below give T cell receptor beta chains drawn from one sample of a study of sequential checkpoint blockade in melanoma. TCRdb keeps only in-frame clones here, not all; method: immunoSEQ multiplex PCR. The profile covers roughly 20,000 clones, with roughly 66% appearing a single time and around 18% taken by the ten largest. The input for sequencing was CD8+ T cells sorted from blood (inferred from file names), taken from a patient given nivolumab and ipilimumab in sequence. Source of these receptors: a human donor with melanoma. Both conserved end residues are part of each CDR3. The D gene is left open where the match is weak. Expanded clones are given a class, and other clones once, few, many or no size at all.

abundance: NA
d_gene: NA
j_gene: TRBJ1-4
v_gene: TRBV10-1
CDR3aa: CASSESFGGGKLFF
CDR3nt: TGCGCCAGCAGTGAGTCCTTTGGGGGCGGAAAACTGTTTTTT

abundance: NA
d_gene: TRBD1
j_gene: TRBJ2-7
v_gene: TRBV28
CDR3aa: CASSANAGTGPTYEQYF
CDR3nt: TGTGCCAGCAGCGCAAACGCCGGGACAGGGCCTACCTACGAGCAGTACTTC

abundance: few
d_gene: NA
j_gene: TRBJ2-1
v_gene: TRBV7-9
CDR3aa: CASSPSGGRGYNEQFF
CDR3nt: TGTGCCAGCAGCCCTTCCGGGGGGCGCGGATACAATGAGCAGTTCTTC

abundance: NA
d_gene: TRBD1
j_gene: TRBJ1-2
v_gene: TRBV29-1
CDR3aa: CSVEFGGTGRYGYTF
CDR3nt: TGCAGCGTTGAATTCGGAGGGACAGGGCGCTATGGCTACACCTTC

abundance: NA
d_gene: TRBD2
j_gene: TRBJ2-3
v_gene: TRBV29-1
CDR3aa: CSAVRTSGGPREDTQYF
CDR3nt: TGCAGCGCTGTAAGGACTAGCGGGGGCCCAAGGGAAGATACGCAGTATTTT

abundance: NA
d_gene: NA
j_gene: TRBJ2-3
v_gene: TRBV15
CDR3aa: CATSRETPSPQYF
CDR3nt: TGTGCCACCAGCAGAGAGACTCCGTCCCCGCAGTATTTT

abundance: NA
d_gene: NA
j_gene: TRBJ2-7
v_gene: TRBV28
CDR3aa: CASNRDSDEQYF
CDR3nt: TGTGCCAGCAACCGGGATTCCGACGAGCAGTACTTC

abundance: NA
d_gene: NA
j_gene: TRBJ2-7
v_gene: TRBV9
CDR3aa: CASSAPRSYEQYF
CDR3nt: TGTGCCAGCAGCGCACCCCGCTCCTACGAGCAATACTTC

abundance: few
d_gene: TRBD1
j_gene: TRBJ2-7
v_gene: TRBV4-1
CDR3aa: CASSQGQGAPYEQYF
CDR3nt: TGCGCCAGCAGCCAAGGACAGGGGGCGCCCTACGAGCAGTACTTC

abundance: few
d_gene: TRBD1
j_gene: TRBJ2-5
v_gene: TRBV15
CDR3aa: CATSRDGGQGEQETQYF
CDR3nt: TGTGCCACCAGCAGAGATGGGGGACAGGGGGAACAAGAGACCCAGTACTTC

abundance: NA
d_gene: TRBD1
j_gene: TRBJ2-5
v_gene: TRBV6-5
CDR3aa: CASSYPTGGQETQYF
CDR3nt: TGTGCCAGCAGTTACCCGACAGGGGGTCAGGAGACCCAGTACTTC

abundance: NA
d_gene: TRBD1
j_gene: TRBJ1-2
v_gene: TRBV19
CDR3aa: CASNSGTGGADGYTF
CDR3nt: TGTGCCAGTAACTCCGGGACAGGGGGCGCCGATGGCTACACCTTC

abundance: NA
d_gene: TRBD2
j_gene: TRBJ2-7
v_gene: TRBV5-6
CDR3aa: CASSPGLAGAPSYEQYF
CDR3nt: TGTGCCAGCAGCCCCGGACTAGCGGGAGCCCCCTCCTACGAGCAGTACTTC

abundance: NA
d_gene: NA
j_gene: TRBJ2-1
v_gene: TRBV11-3
CDR3aa: CASSGGGYNEQFF
CDR3nt: TGTGCCAGTTCGGGTGGCGGTTACAATGAGCAGTTCTTC

abundance: NA
d_gene: TRBD1
j_gene: TRBJ1-4
v_gene: TRBV16
CDR3aa: CASSPWTGFNEKLFF
CDR3nt: TGTGCCAGCAGCCCCTGGACAGGGTTTAATGAAAAACTGTTTTTT

abundance: NA
d_gene: NA
j_gene: TRBJ2-7
v_gene: TRBV4-2
CDR3aa: CASEEDSPPFEQYF
CDR3nt: TGTGCCAGCGAGGAGGACAGCCCTCCGTTCGAGCAGTACTTC

abundance: NA
d_gene: NA
j_gene: TRBJ2-1
v_gene: TRBV9
CDR3aa: CASSVFQTATSYNEQFF
CDR3nt: TGTGCCAGCAGCGTATTTCAGACAGCCACCTCCTACAATGAGCAGTTCTTC

abundance: NA
d_gene: TRBD2
j_gene: TRBJ2-7
v_gene: TRBV27
CDR3aa: CASSLLPGLVETYEQYF
CDR3nt: TGTGCCAGCAGTTTACTACCCGGACTAGTGGAGACCTACGAGCAGTACTTC

abundance: NA
d_gene: NA
j_gene: TRBJ1-1
v_gene: TRBV6-4
CDR3aa: CASRSGGTEAFF
CDR3nt: TGTGCCAGCAGGTCAGGAGGCACTGAAGCTTTCTTT

abundance: NA
d_gene: NA
j_gene: TRBJ2-7
v_gene: TRBV5-1
CDR3aa: CASSFSSGGNFYEQYF
CDR3nt: TGCGCCAGCAGCTTTTCCTCAGGGGGGAACTTCTACGAGCAGTACTTC

abundance: NA
d_gene: NA
j_gene: TRBJ1-2
v_gene: TRBV7-9
CDR3aa: CASSPSDGGYTF
CDR3nt: TGTGCCAGCAGCCCGTCTGATGGCGGCTACACCTTC

abundance: NA
d_gene: TRBD2
j_gene: TRBJ2-2
v_gene: TRBV28
CDR3aa: CASSGTSGGDWAGELFF
CDR3nt: TGTGCCAGCAGTGGGACTAGCGGGGGCGATTGGGCCGGGGAGCTGTTTTTT

abundance: NA
d_gene: TRBD1
j_gene: TRBJ2-7
v_gene: TRBV2
CDR3aa: CASTLTGSYEQYF
CDR3nt: TGTGCCAGCACCCTGACAGGGTCCTACGAGCAGTACTTC

abundance: NA
d_gene: NA
j_gene: TRBJ2-7
v_gene: TRBV4-2
CDR3aa: CASSQGQGLSYEQYF
CDR3nt: TGTGCCAGCAGCCAAGGCCAGGGACTCTCCTACGAGCAGTACTTC

abundance: NA
d_gene: TRBD2
j_gene: TRBJ2-1
v_gene: TRBV19
CDR3aa: CASSTSGYNEQFF
CDR3nt: TGTGCCAGTAGTACTAGCGGGTACAATGAGCAGTTCTTC

abundance: NA
d_gene: TRBD1
j_gene: TRBJ2-1
v_gene: TRBV29-1
CDR3aa: CSVDTGEWEQFF
CDR3nt: TGCAGCGTAGATACAGGGGAATGGGAGCAGTTCTTC

abundance: once
d_gene: NA
j_gene: TRBJ2-1
v_gene: TRBV5-8
CDR3aa: CASSLGQGRNNEQFF
CDR3nt: TGTGCCAGCAGCTTGGGTCAGGGTAGGAACAATGAGCAGTTCTTC

abundance: NA
d_gene: NA
j_gene: TRBJ2-7
v_gene: TRBV19
CDR3aa: CASSAQGYSYEQYF
CDR3nt: TGTGCCAGTAGTGCCCAGGGCTACTCCTACGAGCAGTACTTC

abundance: NA
d_gene: TRBD1
j_gene: TRBJ2-1
v_gene: TRBV9
CDR3aa: CASSPPTGQGYNEQFF
CDR3nt: TGTGCCAGCAGCCCGCCCACGGGACAGGGGTACAATGAGCAGTTCTTC

abundance: NA
d_gene: TRBD1
j_gene: TRBJ2-7
v_gene: TRBV7-9
CDR3aa: CASSPDRGWTYEQYF
CDR3nt: TGTGCCAGCAGCCCCGACAGGGGGTGGACCTACGAGCAGTACTTC

abundance: medium-sized
d_gene: NA
j_gene: TRBJ2-1
v_gene: TRBV13
CDR3aa: CASSSQGGWYNEQFF
CDR3nt: TGTGCCAGCAGTTCCCAGGGTGGGTGGTACAATGAGCAGTTCTTC

abundance: few
d_gene: TRBD2
j_gene: TRBJ2-1
v_gene: TRBV9
CDR3aa: CASSGVAGISYNEQFF
CDR3nt: TGTGCCAGCAGCGGAGTAGCGGGGATTTCCTACAATGAGCAGTTCTTC

abundance: NA
d_gene: NA
j_gene: TRBJ2-7
v_gene: TRBV5-6
CDR3aa: CASSLNGGSEQYF
CDR3nt: TGTGCCAGCAGCTTGAACGGCGGTAGCGAGCAGTACTTC

abundance: NA
d_gene: TRBD2
j_gene: TRBJ2-5
v_gene: TRBV7-2
CDR3aa: CASSLPGTSGREVGKTQYF
CDR3nt: TGTGCCAGCAGCTTACCCGGGACTAGCGGGAGGGAGGTCGGGAAGACCCAGTACTTC

abundance: NA
d_gene: NA
j_gene: TRBJ1-1
v_gene: TRBV27
CDR3aa: CASNPVRGLKNTEAFF
CDR3nt: TGTGCCAGCAACCCCGTCCGCGGGCTCAAGAACACTGAAGCTTTCTTT

abundance: once
d_gene: NA
j_gene: TRBJ2-7
v_gene: TRBV19
CDR3aa: CASSITSSYEQYF
CDR3nt: TGTGCCAGTAGTATTACCAGCTCCTACGAGCAGTACTTC

abundance: once
d_gene: TRBD1
j_gene: TRBJ1-5
v_gene: TRBV29-1
CDR3aa: CSVGSGGNQPQHF
CDR3nt: TGCAGCGTGGGGTCAGGGGGGAATCAGCCCCAGCATTTT

abundance: once
d_gene: TRBD2
j_gene: TRBJ2-1
v_gene: TRBV6-5
CDR3aa: CASSLTSGRNEQFF
CDR3nt: TGTGCCAGCAGTTTGACTAGCGGGCGGAATGAGCAGTTCTTC

abundance: few
d_gene: TRBD1
j_gene: TRBJ2-7
v_gene: TRBV18
CDR3aa: CASSRNTGARSYEQYF
CDR3nt: TGTGCCAGCTCCAGAAACACAGGGGCCCGCTCCTACGAGCAGTACTTC

abundance: NA
d_gene: TRBD1
j_gene: TRBJ2-2
v_gene: TRBV9
CDR3aa: CASSAQGNWELFF
CDR3nt: TGTGCCAGCAGCGCACAGGGGAACTGGGAGCTGTTTTTT

abundance: NA
d_gene: NA
j_gene: TRBJ1-4
v_gene: TRBV19
CDR3aa: CASSIVSSGLDEKLFF
CDR3nt: TGTGCCAGTAGTATAGTCAGCAGTGGACTTGATGAAAAACTGTTTTTT

abundance: NA
d_gene: TRBD2
j_gene: TRBJ2-1
v_gene: TRBV9
CDR3aa: CASSVGREIPYNEQFF
CDR3nt: TGTGCCAGCAGCGTAGGGCGGGAGATACCCTACAATGAGCAGTTCTTC

abundance: NA
d_gene: NA
j_gene: TRBJ2-4
v_gene: TRBV5-5
CDR3aa: CASSLNREAKNIQYF
CDR3nt: TGTGCCAGCAGCTTGAACAGGGAGGCCAAAAACATTCAGTACTTC

abundance: NA
d_gene: NA
j_gene: TRBJ2-5
v_gene: TRBV7-9
CDR3aa: CASSYRRGGEEETQYF
CDR3nt: TGTGCCAGCAGCTACCGGAGGGGGGGAGAGGAAGAGACCCAGTACTTC

abundance: few
d_gene: TRBD2
j_gene: TRBJ2-5
v_gene: TRBV28
CDR3aa: CASSPSRREKETQYF
CDR3nt: TGTGCCAGCAGCCCGAGCCGGCGGGAGAAAGAGACCCAGTACTTC

abundance: NA
d_gene: TRBD2
j_gene: TRBJ2-7
v_gene: TRBV5-4
CDR3aa: CASSKGLAAYEQYF
CDR3nt: TGTGCCAGCAGCAAGGGACTAGCTGCCTACGAGCAGTACTTC

abundance: NA
d_gene: TRBD1
j_gene: TRBJ1-2
v_gene: TRBV7-3
CDR3aa: CASSPTPGQANYGYTF
CDR3nt: TGTGCCAGCAGCCCCACCCCCGGACAGGCAAACTATGGCTACACCTTC

abundance: NA
d_gene: NA
j_gene: TRBJ1-2
v_gene: TRBV28
CDR3aa: CASSLGSFYGYTF
CDR3nt: TGTGCCAGCAGTTTGGGCAGTTTCTATGGCTACACCTTC

abundance: NA
d_gene: NA
j_gene: TRBJ2-7
v_gene: TRBV28
CDR3aa: CASSPSGLGIDGEQYF
CDR3nt: TGTGCCAGCAGTCCCAGCGGGTTAGGGATCGACGGGGAGCAGTACTTC

abundance: NA
d_gene: TRBD1
j_gene: TRBJ2-7
v_gene: TRBV27
CDR3aa: CASARQGAGEQYF
CDR3nt: TGTGCCAGCGCCCGACAGGGGGCGGGGGAGCAGTACTTC

abundance: NA
d_gene: NA
j_gene: TRBJ2-7
v_gene: TRBV5-1
CDR3aa: CASSLWQGTYEQYF
CDR3nt: TGCGCCAGCAGCTTGTGGCAGGGGACCTACGAGCAGTACTTC

abundance: few
d_gene: NA
j_gene: TRBJ1-5
v_gene: TRBV7-6
CDR3aa: CASSSRGSNQPQHF
CDR3nt: TGTGCCAGCAGCTCCAGGGGTAGCAATCAGCCCCAGCATTTT

abundance: NA
d_gene: TRBD1
j_gene: TRBJ2-3
v_gene: TRBV7-9
CDR3aa: CASSPPTGESTDTQYF
CDR3nt: TGTGCCAGCAGCCCCCCGACAGGGGAGTCCACAGATACGCAGTATTTT

abundance: NA
d_gene: TRBD2
j_gene: TRBJ2-1
v_gene: TRBV5-6
CDR3aa: CASSMAGGYNEQFF
CDR3nt: TGTGCCAGCAGTATGGCGGGGGGCTACAATGAGCAGTTCTTC

abundance: NA
d_gene: NA
j_gene: TRBJ2-1
v_gene: TRBV19
CDR3aa: CASSTEGYNEQFF
CDR3nt: TGTGCCAGTAGTACCGAGGGCTACAATGAGCAGTTCTTC

abundance: NA
d_gene: NA
j_gene: TRBJ1-1
v_gene: TRBV29-1
CDR3aa: CSVADSAEAFF
CDR3nt: TGCAGCGTTGCAGACAGTGCTGAAGCTTTCTTT

abundance: NA
d_gene: NA
j_gene: TRBJ2-7
v_gene: TRBV28
CDR3aa: CATHILQRANSYEQYF
CDR3nt: TGTGCCACCCACATACTCCAGCGGGCAAACTCCTACGAGCAGTACTTC